This T cell receptor beta chain was found in a study of response to subunit inactivated influenza vaccine. Trimming removed 7 bases from V and 4 bases from J, with 13 bases in between. This CDR3 spans 14 amino acids. Germline values: CDR1 MNHEY, CDR2 SMNVEV (reference sequence). Study outcomes and limitations: A suggestion made by the authors is that each seasonal influenza vaccination recruits few new T cells.

Details on this clonotype: As yet, its antigen is unknown.

TCRdb redid the calling of the RT-PCR reads with MiXCR, one entry per CDR3 protein. The sample shows some 500,000 distinct CDR3 sequences, roughly 23% of them seen only once. The chain recombines TRBV27 with TRBJ2-2; possible D gene TRBD1, 6 bases. The receptor was derived from a man over 45 who received an inactivated influenza vaccine. The source was CD4+ T cells sorted from PBMCs, collected about 5 days after vaccination. The CDR3 bases are TGTGCCAGCACGAGGGGGACGCTCACCGGGGAGCTGTTTTTT. Its translation: CASTRGTLTGELFF.